In this sample, the clone carrying this T cell receptor (beta chain) turned up once. Trimming left V 4 bases short and J 8 bases short, with 20 bases between. This CDR3 region has 15 residues. Germline V lookup: CDR1 MDHEN, CDR2 SYDVKM. Original analysis: Cell counts per sample came from amplifying reference gene primers. Only in-frame clones appear in the TCRdb table, and some are missing; sequencing was by immunoSEQ multiplex PCR. The V and J calls and clone size are taken from that table; D and trimming were inferred from the DNA. The sample carries approximately 75,000 clones, under 80% recorded once. The sample belongs to a study of blood T cell repertoires in COVID-19. Overall study context: Samples came from the United States, Italy and Spain, spanning acute and convalescent COVID-19. The analysed material was cDNA or gDNA that came from T cells, B-cell-depleted T cells, or PBMCs.

The J gene is TRBJ1-2, the V gene TRBV28, with a weak D call TRBD1 (6 bases). Sequencing was carried out using peripheral blood. The source of this sequence is a human donor with acute or convalescent COVID-19. The donor label of this sample is uncertain. Written as DNA, the CDR3 is TGTGCCAGCAGTTCCCCGGGGTACAGGGCGGTCGGCTACACCTTC. This translates into CASSSPGYRAVGYTF.